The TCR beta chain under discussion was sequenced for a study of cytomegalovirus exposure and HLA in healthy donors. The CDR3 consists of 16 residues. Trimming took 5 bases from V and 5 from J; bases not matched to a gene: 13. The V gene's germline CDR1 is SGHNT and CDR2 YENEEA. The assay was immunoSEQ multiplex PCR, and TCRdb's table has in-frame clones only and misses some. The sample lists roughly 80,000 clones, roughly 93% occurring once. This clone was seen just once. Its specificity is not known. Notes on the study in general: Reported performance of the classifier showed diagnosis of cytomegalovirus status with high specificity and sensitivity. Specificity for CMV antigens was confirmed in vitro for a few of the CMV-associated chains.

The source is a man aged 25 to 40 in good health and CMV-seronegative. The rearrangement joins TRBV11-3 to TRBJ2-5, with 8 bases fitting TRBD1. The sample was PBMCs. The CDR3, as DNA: TGTGCCAGCAGCCCGGGGGCAGGGGGCCGTGGGGAGACCCAGTACTTC. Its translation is CASSPGAGGRGETQYF. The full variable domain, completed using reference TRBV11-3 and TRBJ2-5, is EAGVVQSPRYKIIEKKQPVAFWCNPISGHNTLYWYLQNLGQGPELLIRYENEEAVDDSQLPKDRFSAERLKGVDSTLKIQPAELGDSAVYLCASSPGAGGRGETQYFGPGTRLLVL.